This TCR beta chain was captured by sequencing in a study of Graves' ophthalmopathy and Graves' hyperthyroidism. Broader study findings: Blood also contained most of the expanded thyroid clonotypes above 0.001 frequency.

Amplification from RNA transcripts yielded the TCR beta CDR3 regions. The library came from an HTBI-primed first-round RT-PCR and a second-round multiplex PCR. TCRdb used MiXCR to reprocess the multiplex PCR reads, holding one entry per CDR3 protein. Of approximately 540,000 distinct CDR3 sequences in the sample, 39% were seen once. This clonotype was observed many times. What it binds is unknown. The sample taken for sequencing was peripheral blood or thyroid tissue (not recorded which). This receptor was obtained from an adult man with Graves' hyperthyroidism.

CDR3 nucleotides: TGTGCCACCAGCAGAGACCGACAGGGGCAGGGTGAAAAACTGTTTTTT. Translation gives CATSRDRQGQGEKLFF. V is TRBV15 and J is TRBJ1-4, with 8 bases lining up with TRBD1. V shed 0 bases, J shed 7 bases, and the junction held 7 bases outside the gene matches. The germline gives CDR1 LNHNV, CDR2 YYDKDF (reference sequence). CDR3 length: 16 residues. The whole variable domain, remainder taken from reference TRBV15 and TRBJ1-4, is DAMVIQNPRYQVTQFGKPVTLSCSQTLNHNVMYWYQQKSSQAPKLLFHYYDKDFNNEADTPDNFQSRRPNTSFCFLDIRSPGLGDTAMYLCATSRDRQGQGEKLFFGSGTQLSVL.